The TCR beta chain described here comes from a study of a mutant IDH1 vaccine in newly diagnosed glioma. On the study more broadly: Earlier therapy was either radiotherapy, temozolomide, or both, and most got both.

General study points: Pseudoprogression apparently tracked independently of changes in top peripheral T cell clonotypes.

Notes on this clone: Its cognate antigen is unknown.

The table came from immunoSEQ multiplex PCR; TCRdb's copy has only in-frame clones and leaves some out. The data hold 57,000 or so clones, with under 85% observed a single time. The CDR3 has 15 residues. V was clipped by 8 bases and J by 0 bases; unmatched bases: 9. Germline values: CDR1 GTSNPN, CDR2 SVGIG (reference sequence). Documented time point: week 11, during vaccination. Every vaccine dose comprised 300 ug of mutant IDH1 20-mer peptide plus topical imiquimod. The sample here was PBMCs, taken from a glioma patient whose treatment included an IDH1 peptide vaccine. This chain links TRBV30 with TRBJ2-3, with 9 bases lining up with TRBD2. The clonotype was recovered from a man aged 30 to 45 with glioma. The CDR3 DNA sequence: TGTGCCCACAGCCTAGCGGGGCATAGCACAGATACGCAGTATTTT. Amino acid sequence: CAHSLAGHSTDTQYF.